These T cell receptor beta chains were read from a single sample in a study of OX40 agonist ivuxolimab in advanced cancers. Assay used: immunoSEQ multiplex PCR; TCRdb lists only in-frame clones, some missing. This table holds tens of thousands of clones, 89% found once. The sequenced sample was CD4+ or CD8+ T cells sorted from blood, obtained in a trial of the OX40 agonist ivuxolimab. The receptors were gathered from an adult with an advanced solid tumor such as melanoma, head and neck, liver or kidney cancer. Both conserved end residues are part of each CDR3. The order of the fields is J gene, clone size, V gene, D gene, CDR3 DNA, CDR3 protein. A D gene is named only where the DNA matches it firmly. Clone size, where shown, is once, few, many, or a class for clones that have expanded.

>TRBJ1-2|NA|TRBV4-2|TRBD1
TGTGCCAGCAGCCAAGATGGACAGGACTATGGCTACACCTTC
CASSQDGQDYGYTF
>TRBJ1-3|once|TRBV7-9|NA
TGTGCCAGCAGCTTAGACTCTGGAAACACCATATATTTT
CASSLDSGNTIYF
>TRBJ1-2|NA|TRBV5-1|NA
TGCGCCAGCAGCTTGGCCGTACAGGCAATCTATGGCTACACCTTC
CASSLAVQAIYGYTF
>TRBJ1-2|NA|TRBV2|NA
TGTGCCAGCAGTGTAGTACCAGCTAACTATGGCTACACCTTC
CASSVVPANYGYTF
>TRBJ1-6|NA|TRBV4-1|NA
TGCGCCAGCAGCAGAGGGGGGATCAGCTCCTATAATTCACCCCTCCACTTT
CASSRGGISSYNSPLHF
>TRBJ1-1|NA|TRBV18|NA
TGTGCCAGCTCACCACCAATCGACAACACTGAAGCTTTCTTT
CASSPPIDNTEAFF
>TRBJ1-5|NA|TRBV7-2|TRBD1
TGTGCCAGCAGTTCTACAGGGGTTGTAGGTCAGCCCCAGCATTTT
CASSSTGVVGQPQHF
>TRBJ2-1|NA|TRBV11-3|TRBD2
TGTGCCAGCAGCTTAGGTTCGGGAGGAGAGCAGTTCTTC
CASSLGSGGEQFF
>TRBJ1-4|NA|TRBV7-2|TRBD1
TGTGCCAGCAGGCCGGGACAGGGGCGACTCCAAAAACTGTTTTTT
CASRPGQGRLQKLFF
>TRBJ1-1|few|TRBV14|NA
TGTGCCAGCAGCCAAGACAGGGTGAACACTGAAGCTTTCTTT
CASSQDRVNTEAFF
>TRBJ2-6|NA|TRBV2|NA
TGTGCCAGCAGTGCAGGGTCTGGGGCCAACGTCCTGACTTTC
CASSAGSGANVLTF
>TRBJ2-3|NA|TRBV19|NA
TGTGCCAGTAGTATCGGCGCGGCCTTCACAGATACGCAGTATTTT
CASSIGAAFTDTQYF
>TRBJ1-2|once|TRBV28|NA
TGTGCCAGCAGTACTTCAAGTAGCTATGGCTACACCTTC
CASSTSSSYGYTF
>TRBJ1-1|NA|TRBV6-5|NA
TGTGCCAGCAGTTTAGAAAGGGGCACTGAAGCTTTCTTT
CASSLERGTEAFF
>TRBJ1-3|NA|TRBV7-2|NA
TGTGCCAGCAGCTTTTCAGGGTCGATCGCTGGAAACACCATATATTTT
CASSFSGSIAGNTIYF
>TRBJ2-1|NA|TRBV2|TRBD2
TGTGCCAGCAGCCGTCGACTAGCGACCCACAATGAGCAGTTCTTC
CASSRRLATHNEQFF
>TRBJ1-1|NA|TRBV30|NA
TGTGCCTGGAGGTCAAGGGAAAACACTGAAGCTTTCTTT
CAWRSRENTEAFF
>TRBJ1-1|NA|TRBV14|TRBD1
TGTGCCAGCAGCCAACAGACAGGGCGGTTCACTGAAGCTTTCTTT
CASSQQTGRFTEAFF